This T cell receptor (beta chain) emerged from a study of T cell changes during pregnancy in multiple sclerosis. Measured with immunoSEQ multiplex PCR; TCRdb has only the in-frame clones, and not every one. In the table there are some 64,000 clones, about nine tenths of which are singletons. The sample in question was peripheral blood, obtained in the second trimester of pregnancy. This TCR came from a female donor in good health, enrolled as a control in a pregnancy study.

CDR3 loop: CSVPDGGQPNTEAFF. DNA for the CDR3: TGCAGCGTGCCCGATGGGGGACAGCCGAACACTGAAGCTTTCTTT. The gene calls are TRBV29-1 and TRBJ1-1; TRBD1 agrees at 7 bases. Germline loops: CDR1 SQVTM, CDR2 ANQGSEA. The CDR3 loop spans 15 amino acids. Trimming cost V 6 bases and J 1 base; bases outside gene matches: 11.